This TCR beta chain was sequenced during a study of blood T cell repertoires in COVID-19. Study context: Sites in the United States, Italy and Spain provided acute and convalescent COVID-19 samples.

CDR3 size: 13 residues. Per the germline V gene, CDR1 is LNHDA and CDR2 is SQIVND (reference sequence). The V and J ends lost 6 bases and 11 bases, in that order; junction bases with no gene match: 7. Here immunoSEQ multiplex PCR was the method, and the copy in TCRdb shows in-frame clones only, minus some. This table holds more than 200,000 clones, nearly 90% found once. This clone was counted only a few times. Sequencing was done on a sample of PBMCs or T cells enriched from blood (not recorded which). This clonotype was sampled from a man between 25 and 39 years old who had recovered from COVID-19. This chain connects TRBV19 to TRBJ1-5, with 10 nucleotides matching TRBD1. The CDR3 region has the DNA TGTGCCAGTAGGGGGACAGGGGTGCAGACCCAGCATTTT. It translates to CASRGTGVQTQHF. Full variable domain (rest looked up from reference TRBV19 and TRBJ1-5): DGGITQSPKYLFRKEGQNVTLSCEQNLNHDAMYWYRQDPGQGLRLIYYSQIVNDFQKGDIAEGYSVSREKKESFPLTVTSAQKNPTAFYLCASRGTGVQTQHFGDGTRLSIL.